The 30 T cell receptor beta chains below were found in one sample sequenced in a study of T cell responses to AZD1222 COVID-19 vaccine. Generated by immunoSEQ multiplex PCR, the TCRdb table keeps only in-frame clones and is missing some. The sample has some 200,000 clones; 85% to 95% are singletons. The sample here was peripheral blood, taken on day 0 of AZD1222 vaccination. These receptors were obtained from an adult in good health.

The rearrangement links TRBV12-5 to TRBJ2-3; maybe TRBD1 (6 bases). CDR3 size: 15 residues. CDR1 and CDR2 from the germline V gene are LGHNT and FRNRAP. V was cut by 1 base and J by 4 bases, with 12 bases left in between. DNA of the CDR3: TGTGCTAGTGGTTTGGGATACAGGGATCCAGATACGCAGTATTTT. It yields the protein CASGLGYRDPDTQYF.

The chain employs TRBV5-4 and TRBJ1-2, with D tentatively TRBD1 (6 bases). V lost 4 bases, J lost 6 bases, and 16 bases lay in between. Germline V gene sequence: CDR1 SGHNT, CDR2 YYREEE (reference sequence). This CDR3 contains 14 residues. In DNA form, the CDR3 reads TGTGCCAGCAGCCGGCGGGAAGGGGGACATGGCTACACCTTC. Encoded protein: CASSRREGGHGYTF.

The chain carries TRBV14 and TRBJ1-1; no firm D call. V gave up 1 base and J gave up 3 bases, with 12 bases separating them. CDR1 SGHDN and CDR2 FVKESK come from the germline V gene. The CDR3 spans 15 residues. The CDR3 sequence: CASSQVLRLDTEAFF. In DNA, the CDR3 is TGTGCCAGCAGCCAAGTTCTCCGACTGGACACTGAAGCTTTCTTT.

Comment on this clone: Within the sample, other DNA sequences also encode this same CDR3. The rearrangement uses TRBV27 and TRBJ1-2; TRBD1 might be the D (5 bases). V lost 3 bases and J lost 4, with 9 bases in between. There are 13 residues in the CDR3. The germline gives CDR1 MNHEY, CDR2 SMNVEV (reference sequence). CDR3 region: CASSLRGTYGYTF. DNA for the CDR3: TGTGCCAGCAGTTTGCGGGGCACCTATGGCTACACCTTC.

J is TRBJ1-4 and V is TRBV30; D is unresolved. Trimming took 3 bases from V and 7 from J, leaving 15 bases between them. The CDR3 runs to 14 residues. CDR1 and CDR2 (germline): GTSNPN, SVGIG (reference sequence). As DNA, the CDR3 is TGTGCCTGGAGCGCCCCGGGCCTTAGTGAAAAACTGTTTTTT. It translates to CAWSAPGLSEKLFF.

The J gene is TRBJ2-1, the V gene TRBV7-6; D perhaps matches TRBD2 (5 bases). Trimming shortened V by 1 base and J by 8 bases, and 9 bases separated the two germline ends. This CDR3 contains 13 residues. The V gene's germline CDR1 is SGHVS and CDR2 FNYEAQ. Here the CDR3 reads CASSLVYGDEQFF. The CDR3, as DNA: TGTGCCAGCAGCTTAGTTTACGGGGATGAGCAGTTCTTC. Together with reference TRBV7-6 and TRBJ2-1, the CDR3 gives the full variable domain: GAGVSQSPRYKVTKRGQDVALRCDPISGHVSLYWYRQALGQGPEFLTYFNYEAQQDKSGLPNDRFSAERPEGSISTLTIQRTEQRDSAMYRCASSLVYGDEQFFGPGTRLTVL.

The chain links TRBV11-2 to TRBJ2-5, with 7 bases that match TRBD1. The germline V gene has CDR1 SGHAT and CDR2 FQNNGV. The CDR3 runs 15 residues. The junction had 3 bases not matched to a gene; V was cut back by 1 base and J by 1 base. The CDR3 region is CASSLGDRPQETQYF. The CDR3 DNA is TGTGCCAGCAGCTTAGGGGACAGACCCCAAGAGACCCAGTACTTC.

J is TRBJ2-7 and V is TRBV5-4, with 7 bases identical to TRBD2. The germline CDR1 and CDR2 sequences are SGHNT and YYREEE (reference sequence). The trim removed 2 bases at V and 0 bases at J, leaving 2 bases unmatched. This CDR3 comprises 14 residues. The CDR3 region has the DNA TGTGCCAGCAGCTTCGCTAGCGGCTCCTACGAGCAGTACTTC. The encoded protein is CASSFASGSYEQYF.

The V call is TRBV5-1, the J call TRBJ2-2, with 9 bases fitting TRBD1. With 2 bases clipped from V and 1 base from J, the junction kept 9 bases outside the gene matches. This CDR3 has 18 amino acids. The germline V gene encodes CDR1 SGHRS and CDR2 YFSETQ. CDR3 bases: TGCGCCAGCAGCTTTGATGGGACAGGGAGAAGGAACACCGGGGAGCTGTTTTTT. Amino acids: CASSFDGTGRRNTGELFF.

The chain combines TRBV6-1 with TRBJ1-1, with D tentatively TRBD1 (5 bases). The germline V and J ends were trimmed by 2 bases and 4 bases, with 14 bases remaining between them. The germline V gene has CDR1 MNHNS and CDR2 SASEGT. The CDR3 contains 15 residues. CDR3 in DNA: TGTGCCAGCAGTGAATGGTATGGGGGGGGCACTGAAGCTTTCTTT. Translating gives CASSEWYGGGTEAFF.

J is TRBJ2-1 and V is TRBV5-4, with D possibly being TRBD1 or TRBD2 (5 bases each). V was cut by 4 bases and J by 4 bases, with 15 bases left in between. Germline-derived CDR1 and CDR2 are SGHNT and YYREEE (reference sequence). CDR3 size: 15 residues. Here the CDR3 DNA reads TGTGCCAGCAGCCCACGGGGCGGACTGTACAATGAGCAGTTCTTC. This codes for CASSPRGGLYNEQFF.

Note on this clone: Its ends do not fully match the called genes, so a read error is possible. The chain is built from TRBV12-5 and TRBJ2-5, with 10 nucleotides matching TRBD2. The germline CDR1 and CDR2 sequences are LGHNT and FRNRAP. The CDR3 sequence is 15 residues long. CDR3 sequence reads: CASVLMGTSVGTQYF. CDR3 nucleotides: TGTGCTAGTGTTTTGATGGGGACTAGCGTGGGGACCCAGTACTTC.

The chain links TRBV7-9 to TRBJ1-2, with 7 bases fitting TRBD1. CDR1 and CDR2 from the germline V gene are SEHNR and FQNEAQ (reference sequence). The CDR3 is 15 amino acids. The J segment lost 7 bases and the V segment lost 3 bases, leaving 11 bases of the junction unmatched. Written as DNA, the CDR3 is TGTGCCAGCAGCTTCCCGTGGGACAGCCTCTCTGGCTACACCTTC. Translating it yields CASSFPWDSLSGYTF.

Here the CDR3 DNA reads TGTGCCAGAGGGACTAGCGGGGGTACAGATACGCAGTATTTT. It specifies CARGTSGGTDTQYF. The chain joins TRBV7-9 to TRBJ2-3; TRBD2 aligns across 14 bases. This CDR3 is built from 14 residues. Germline V gives CDR1 SEHNR, CDR2 FQNEAQ (reference sequence). V gave up 9 bases and J gave up 3 bases; unmatched junction bases: 2.

The gene calls are TRBV30 and TRBJ1-6, with TRBD1 identical over 7 bases. V lost 5 bases to trimming and J lost 18 bases; unmatched junction nucleotides: 10. Looked up from germline, CDR1 is GTSNPN and CDR2 is SVGIG (reference sequence). The CDR3 length is 11 residues. CDR3 DNA sequence: TGTGCCTGGTTGACCGGGACAGCTCGCCACTTT. Its translation: CAWLTGTARHF.

This chain links TRBV5-1 with TRBJ2-7, with D maybe TRBD2 (6 bases). The germline gives CDR1 SGHRS, CDR2 YFSETQ. The CDR3 covers 13 residues. Deletions cut 3 bases from V and 6 bases from J, with 13 bases between. The CDR3 bases are TGCGCCAGCAGCTGGGAGACTAGAGTCGAGCAGTACTTC. Amino acids: CASSWETRVEQYF.

The J gene is TRBJ2-1, the V gene TRBV2, with 11 nucleotides matching TRBD1. The V segment lost 6 bases and the J segment 9 bases; nucleotides outside the gene matches: 13. The germline V gene has CDR1 SNHLY and CDR2 FYNNEI. The CDR3 covers 16 residues. The CDR3 sequence is CASSTQWTGGLSEQFF. CDR3 nucleotide sequence: TGTGCCAGCAGCACCCAATGGACAGGGGGCCTGAGTGAGCAGTTCTTC.

The V gene is TRBV3-1 (or the pseudogene TRBV3-2), the J gene TRBJ1-1; a possible D gene is TRBD1 (6 bases). The CDR3 covers 12 residues. Germline CDR1 reads LGHDT; CDR2 reads YNNKEL (reference sequence). The ends were cut back, 8 bases at V and 5 bases at J, with 12 bases in the middle. CDR3 sequence: CASGGRATEAFF. CDR3 DNA: TGTGCCAGCGGGGGGCGGGCTACTGAAGCTTTCTTT.

A word on this clone: At the DNA level, this CDR3 is encoded by other sequences in the same sample as well. V is TRBV7-9 and J is TRBJ2-2; the match to TRBD2 covers 13 bases. The ends lost 4 bases at V and 7 bases at J; junction bases unmatched: 12. Germline CDR1 and CDR2: SEHNR and FQNEAQ (reference sequence). This CDR3 is built from 18 residues. CDR3 sequence: CASSSLELAGGPVGELFF. CDR3 DNA: TGTGCCAGCAGCTCCCTCGAACTAGCGGGGGGGCCGGTCGGGGAGCTGTTTTTT. Based on the CDR3 plus reference TRBV7-9 and TRBJ2-2, the full variable domain is DTGVSQNPRHKITKRGQNVTFRCDPISEHNRLYWYRQTLGQGPEFLTYFQNEAQLEKSRLLSDRFSAERPKGSFSTLEIQRTEQGDSAMYLCASSSLELAGGPVGELFFGEGSRLTVL.

The chain uses TRBV4-1 and TRBJ2-7; 9 nucleotides line up with TRBD1. J was trimmed by 3 bases and V by 3 bases; bases with no gene match: 3. The CDR3 has 14 residues. Looked up from germline, CDR1 is MGHRA and CDR2 is YSYEKL. In nucleotides, the CDR3 is TGCGCCAGCAGCCATTCGGGACAGGGCTACGAGCAGTACTTC. This gives the protein CASSHSGQGYEQYF.

The chain joins TRBV7-9 to TRBJ1-2, with D possibly TRBD1 on 6 matching bases. Trimming shortened V by 7 bases and J by 2 bases, and 20 bases separated the two germline ends. The CDR3 covers 16 residues. The germline V gene encodes CDR1 SEHNR and CDR2 FQNEAQ (reference sequence). The CDR3 DNA sequence: TGTGCCAGCAACGTGCCCAAGGGGGGTTTGAACTATGGCTACACCTTC. Its translation: CASNVPKGGLNYGYTF.

This clone was counted a single time. The chain has TRBV6-1 and TRBJ1-5; 8 nucleotides line up with TRBD1. From germline, CDR1 is MNHNS and CDR2 SASEGT. This CDR3 region has 14 residues. The V and J ends lost 3 bases and 2 bases, in that order; junction bases with no gene match: 0. CDR3 residues: CASSEGQGNQPQHF. The CDR3, as DNA: TGTGCCAGCAGTGAGGGACAGGGCAATCAGCCCCAGCATTTT.

This rearrangement joins TRBV4-2 to TRBJ1-5; no firm D call. V was trimmed by 0 bases and J by 2 bases, leaving 29 bases between them. The CDR3 sequence is 22 residues long. CDR1 is LGHNA and CDR2 is YNFKEQ in the germline V gene. This CDR3 is CASSQDFSAAWRFGEGNQPQHF. CDR3 nucleotides: TGTGCCAGCAGCCAAGATTTCAGCGCGGCCTGGCGTTTCGGAGAGGGCAATCAGCCCCAGCATTTT.

The rearrangement joins TRBV5-4 to TRBJ2-1, with unresolved D. The CDR3 runs 11 residues. In germline, CDR1 is SGHNT, CDR2 YYREEE (reference sequence). The V gene lost 3 bases and the J gene lost 4 bases, with 2 bases spanning the gap. The DNA for the CDR3 is TGTGCCAGCAGCTCATACAATGAGCAGTTCTTC. Protein: CASSSYNEQFF.

The chain links TRBV19 to TRBJ2-7, with 11 bases fitting TRBD1. The CDR3 spans 15 residues. The germline gives CDR1 LNHDA, CDR2 SQIVND (reference sequence). Losses at the gene ends were 4 bases for V and 4 bases for J; bases not matched to a gene: 6. The CDR3 region has the DNA TGTGCCAGTAGTACGGGGACAGGGGGACTATACGAGCAGTACTTC. Its protein is CASSTGTGGLYEQYF.

The V call is TRBV18, the J call TRBJ2-1; 9 nucleotides agree with TRBD2. The CDR3 runs 15 residues. Germline values: CDR1 KGHSH, CDR2 LQKENI. V shed 3 bases and J 7 bases; nucleotides not matched to a gene: 7. Here the CDR3 DNA reads TGTGCCAGCTCACCCGCTAGCGGGAAAGGAAATGAGCAGTTCTTC. Encoded protein: CASSPASGKGNEQFF.

V usage is TRBV19 and J usage is TRBJ2-7, with 8 bases aligning to TRBD1. J was trimmed by 7 bases and V by 6 bases; bases with no gene match: 8. The CDR3 extends over 13 amino acids. Germline CDR1 reads LNHDA; CDR2 reads SQIVND (reference sequence). In nucleotides, the CDR3 is TGTGCCAGTAGGGGGACAGGAGTTGGAGAGCAGTACTTC. This sequence encodes CASRGTGVGEQYF. Full variable domain (rest looked up from reference TRBV19 and TRBJ2-7): DGGITQSPKYLFRKEGQNVTLSCEQNLNHDAMYWYRQDPGQGLRLIYYSQIVNDFQKGDIAEGYSVSREKKESFPLTVTSAQKNPTAFYLCASRGTGVGEQYFGPGTRLTVT.

The rearrangement uses TRBV21-1 and TRBJ2-7; the table calls TRBD1, which could not be checked here. TRBV21-1 is reported as a pseudogene. The CDR3 totals 14 residues. The DNA of the CDR3 is TGTGCCAGCAGCGATGGACAGGACCCCTACGAGCAGTACTTC. This codes for CASSDGQDPYEQYF.

This rearrangement joins TRBV3-1 (or the pseudogene TRBV3-2) to TRBJ1-1; D is unresolved. Germline V CDR1 and CDR2: LGHDT, YNNKEL (reference sequence). The CDR3 totals 14 residues. V was pared by 4 bases and J by 2 bases, with 11 bases between. The CDR3 spells CASSPREANTEAFF. The DNA for the CDR3 is TGTGCCAGCAGCCCACGGGAAGCAAACACTGAAGCTTTCTTT.

The chain uses TRBV19 and TRBJ2-1; no firm D call. CDR3 length: 14 residues. V shed 6 bases and J shed 0 bases, with 9 bases lying between them. The V gene's germline CDR1 is LNHDA and CDR2 SQIVND (reference sequence). CDR3 loop: CASRGPGSYNEQFF. In DNA form, the CDR3 reads TGTGCCAGTAGAGGGCCGGGCTCCTACAATGAGCAGTTCTTC.